This TCR beta chain was obtained from a study of long-term antiretroviral therapy in people with HIV (dated by TCRdb to the early 2020s). Describing the broader study: Collection of the earliest samples took place about a decade ahead of the 2015 WHO recommendation for immediate ART, at a time when ART was typically delayed until CD4 counts fell. Whether ART initiation and durable HIV suppression were associated with changes in peripheral blood TRB repertoire composition and diversity was tested in a retrospective serial study. The cohort contributed 150 to 200 cryopreserved PBMC samples from a few dozen adults with confirmed HIV infection, collected serially over a mean of approximately six years (range 1-12). Among the approximately 30 participants with HIV, ten to twelve were female. No cross-contamination during QIAcube processing was seen in test extractions of a monoclonal T-cell line run alongside roughly 35 polyclonal samples.

Measured from the cysteine to the phenylalanine, the CDR3 is 16 residues long. Only CDR3 DNA is held: 48 bases, read in frame from base 1. CDR1 is given as SGHVS and CDR2 as FQNEAQ, both from the germline V gene. V is trimmed back by 4 bases and J by 4 bases, and the junction contains 8 bases that no gene match accounts for. General study outcomes and caveats: Compared with controls, HIV repertoires had narrower CDR3 length ranges, and the network structure pointed to an antigen-experienced repertoire that shifted only slightly toward naive after ART. Inferences about post-ART repertoire changes were limited because no data were available on ART adherence, viral resistance or therapy changes. Unsorted PBMC were profiled instead of sorted CD4+ and CD8+ T cells because pre-ART samples had limited cell numbers. The samples span the years 2004 to 2017, and the ART regimens used at that time may not be as effective as current regimens. At every time point, the repertoire was dominated by expanded TRB clones first identified before ART initiation, although this dominance fluctuated and, in many PLHIV, declined after ART. A significant increase in TRB diversity was found to be associated with ART initiation, although TRB diversity was observed to remain significantly below that of transplant donor controls even after long-term ART. Since PBMC availability was limited, sequencing covered only the TCR beta chain, with no alpha chain pairing.

Sequencing of the TRB variable region was done with the immunoSEQ hsTCRB v3.0 assay at survey level resolution. The targeted TRB sequencing depth was about 35,000-55,000 T-cell genomes per sample. TRB libraries were pooled and sequenced on an Illumina MiSeq using a v3 150-cycle kit. Turning to the authors' computational methods: Repertoire analysis was run in R within a reproducible Nextflow workflow that covered QC, data transformation and analysis. LymphoSeq2, an R package for exploring AIRR-Seq data, was used to implement the custom analyses. A handful of samples that yielded fewer than 5000 total TRB sequences were excluded, so that fewer than 250 HIV repertoires were analyzed. Among the 170 to 200 retained HIV repertoires, 59 were collected before ART initiation and 129 were collected after ART initiation. Each repertoire was downsampled to 5000 TRB nucleotide sequences, and summary statistics were averaged across 100 downsampling iterations. The analysis kept only TRB sequences whose CDR3 regions were at least seven amino acids long. A Shannon entropy-derived clonality score and the Gini coefficient were used to measure diversity. Repertoire networks linked the top 5000 CDR3 amino acid sequences whenever two sequences differed by an edit distance of one. GLIPH2 predicted antigen specificity groups and MHC restriction for TRB CDR3 amino acid sequences. To flag known CMV, EBV, HIV or tissue antigen associations, CDR3 amino acid sequences were matched against VDJdb and McPAS-TCR. Pre-ART, post-ART and control groups were compared with Wilcoxon signed-rank tests and Holm-Bonferroni correction. TCRdb stores this immuneACCESS table with in-frame sequences only. Part of the clones is absent; in the studies checked, under half of the shortfall reflects unresolved V genes, and no reason is known for the rest. V, J and clone size are taken as reported in that table, and D and trimming were inferred from the DNA itself. Here the sample has around 13,000 clones; under 85% occur a single time. Together, the top ten hold roughly a sixth of the sample.

Participants were included only if at least one PBMC sample before ART initiation and at least two post-ART samples were available. All participants with HIV were treated in the United States of America. Cryopreserved samples of roughly 0.95-10 million PBMC were thawed and washed before DNA extraction. At the time of the earliest PBMC sample, participants with HIV were aged between roughly 20 and 54 years. Per participant, PBMC samples came from 1-4 timepoints prior to ART initiation and 2-8 timepoints following ART initiation, for a median of 7 samples. For every participant, serial HIV viral load, CD4+ T-cell count, ART history and demographic data were obtained. Using a Qiagen kit on a QIAcube, genomic DNA was extracted from unsorted PBMC, with samples processed in batches of 12. Comments on this clone: The antigen this receptor binds is unknown. The input lacks base qualities; no much larger clone sits a single base away.

The source is a man aged 40-55 years with HIV. The rearranged chain carries TRBV7-8 and TRBJ2-5; 11 of the junction bases match TRBD1. The sequencing used unsorted PBMCs, collected 3.4 years after starting antiretroviral therapy. The bases are TGTGCCAGCAGCTCACCTGGACAGGGGGCACGAGAGACCCAGTACTTC. This yields the protein CASSSPGQGARETQYF.